A single sample gave rise to the 10 T cell receptor beta chains below, sequenced in a study of T cells in Graves' hyperthyroidism and ophthalmopathy. Researchers took RNA transcripts and amplified the TCR beta CDR3 regions from them. An initial round of RT-PCR targeting the TCR CDR3 relied on the HTBI primer set. MiXCR, applied by TCRdb to the multiplex PCR reads, yields one record per CDR3 protein. The data hold 410,000 or so distinct CDR3 sequences, with about 14% observed a single time. Sequenced material: blood. The source of these receptors is a man younger than 35 with Graves' ophthalmopathy.

There are many counts of this clonotype. The rearrangement joins TRBV7-9 to TRBJ2-7; no clear D gene. The V end lost 0 bases, the J end lost 4 bases, and 10 bases lay between the germline ends. Per the germline V gene, CDR1 is SEHNR and CDR2 is FQNEAQ (reference sequence). This CDR3 comprises 14 residues. The CDR3: CASSLADSEYEQYF. The CDR3 bases are TGTGCCAGCAGCTTAGCTGATTCGGAGTACGAGCAGTACTTC.

This clonotype was seen ten or more times. J is TRBJ1-4 and V is TRBV30; D gene uncertain. V lost 0 bases and J 8 bases, leaving 7 bases between the germline ends. The CDR3 is 12 amino acids. From germline, CDR1 is GTSNPN and CDR2 SVGIG (reference sequence). The CDR3 region has the DNA TGTGCCTGGAGTGTACAGAACGAAAAACTGTTTTTT. Its translation is CAWSVQNEKLFF.

This clonotype has ten or more counts. This chain uses TRBV5-1 with TRBJ2-5; TRBD1 might be the D (6 bases). The CDR3 is 14 amino acids. Germline V gene sequence: CDR1 SGHRS, CDR2 YFSETQ. Trimming took 4 bases from V and 3 from J, leaving 13 bases between them. Here the CDR3 DNA reads TGCGCCAGCAGCATGCAGGGGACCGAAGAGACCCAGTACTTC. This gives the protein CASSMQGTEETQYF.

This clonotype has a handful of counts. This chain links TRBV7-9 with TRBJ1-2; maybe TRBD1 (5 bases). CDR3 length equals 13 residues. Trimming shortened V by 3 bases and J by 7 bases, and 12 bases separated the two germline ends. CDR1 is SEHNR and CDR2 is FQNEAQ in the germline V gene (reference sequence). The CDR3 sequence: CASSLGGVRGYTF. CDR3 coding DNA: TGTGCCAGCAGCTTGGGGGGGGTGCGTGGCTACACCTTC.

The CDR3 reads CASSEGPPVAQYF. The CDR3 bases are TGTGCCAGCAGTGAAGGGCCCCCTGTGGCCCAGTACTTC. The chain uses TRBV2 and TRBJ2-5; D gene ambiguous. This CDR3 contains 13 residues. Germline V gene lookup returns CDR1 SNHLY and CDR2 FYNNEI. V lost 1 base, J lost 9 bases, and 12 bases lay in between.

This clonotype was seen ten or more times. The chain recombines TRBV11-2 with TRBJ2-5, with TRBD2 matching 8 bases. The CDR3 runs 16 residues. V shed 5 bases, J shed 5 bases, and the junction held 13 bases outside the gene matches. Germline lookup yields CDR1 SGHAT and CDR2 FQNNGV. For the CDR3, the DNA is TGTGCCAGCAGCCCACTCCCCGGGGGGGCCTTTGAGACCCAGTACTTC. Protein: CASSPLPGGAFETQYF.

This clonotype was seen at least ten times. This rearrangement joins TRBV6-1 to TRBJ2-3, with TRBD1 identical over 8 bases. The CDR3 loop spans 16 amino acids. J lost 1 base, V lost 4 bases, and 7 bases had no gene match. Germline CDR1 and CDR2: MNHNS and SASEGT. Here the CDR3 reads CASSAQTGDGTDTQYF. CDR3 coding DNA: TGTGCCAGCAGTGCCCAGACAGGGGATGGCACAGATACGCAGTATTTT.

The chain is built from TRBV19 and TRBJ2-2, with D uncertain. The V gene lost 6 bases and the J gene lost 1 base, with 9 bases spanning the gap. Germline CDR1 is LNHDA and CDR2 is SQIVND (reference sequence). The CDR3 consists of 14 residues. CDR3 DNA sequence: TGTGCCAGTAGAGGGTGGGGGAACACCGGGGAGCTGTTTTTT. It codes for CASRGWGNTGELFF.

This clonotype was found a few times. The V call is TRBV5-6, the J call TRBJ1-1; 9 nucleotides align to TRBD1. V dropped 3 bases and J dropped 4; count of bases not matched to a gene: 4. This CDR3 comprises 14 residues. Germline V gene sequence: CDR1 SGHDT, CDR2 YYEEEE. The CDR3 DNA is TGTGCCAGCAGCTGGCTGACAGGGGGCACTGAAGCTTTCTTT. Translation: CASSWLTGGTEAFF.

The chain links TRBV6-9 to TRBJ2-2; D is uncertain. From germline, CDR1 is MNHGY and CDR2 SVAAGI. The length of the CDR3 is 11 residues. Trimming removed 7 bases from V and 6 bases from J, with 6 bases in between. The CDR3 coding sequence is TGTGCCAGCACCCCGTCCGGGGAGCTGTTTTTT. This sequence encodes CASTPSGELFF.